The 10 T cell receptor beta chains below come from one sample, sequenced in a study of T cell repertoires in cytomegalovirus infection (dated by TCRdb to the late 2010s). These receptors have no identified antigens. TCRdb records Illumina HiSeq 1500 as the sequencer. The public reads were quality trimmed at Q25 with fastp and then assembled into clones with MiXCR by TCRdb, keeping productive beta chains. Identical CDR3 protein sequences are pooled into one entry, listed with their most common genes and DNA. The sample yields 570,000 or so distinct CDR3 sequences; 35% to 50% were counted once. The ten top clones hold 48% of the sample. What the treatment or condition label conveys for this sample: in vitro stimulation with specific CMV peptide epitopes to enrich CMV-specific T cells. The sequenced sample was cultured PBMCs, obtained from culture after CMV antigen stimulation. These receptors all stem from a human donor in good health (CMV status not recorded). Some clones in this sample may be carry-over from other donors' samples.

The chain couples TRBV28 to TRBJ1-6, with D possibly TRBD1 on 5 matching bases. V was trimmed by 3 bases and J by 0 bases, leaving 12 bases between them. Per germline, CDR1 MDHEN and CDR2 SYDVKM. The CDR3 totals 17 residues. In DNA, the CDR3 is TGTGCCAGCAGTTTGGGGGTACATAGCTCCTATAATTCACCCCTCCACTTT. The encoded protein is CASSLGVHSSYNSPLHF.

This clonotype was seen a handful of times. The genes are TRBV7-2 and TRBJ2-3, with 9 bases lining up with TRBD2. V lost 1 base to trimming and J lost 7 bases; unmatched junction nucleotides: 9. Per the germline V gene, CDR1 is SGHTA and CDR2 is FQGNSA. The CDR3 is 16 amino acids. Written as DNA, the CDR3 is TGTGCCAGCAGCTTAGAGGCGGGGGGGCGGGGTTATACGCAGTATTTT. It is translated as CASSLEAGGRGYTQYF.

The chain joins TRBV7-9 to TRBJ2-1; D may be TRBD2 (5 bases). This CDR3 has 19 residues. V lost 4 bases, J lost 0 bases, and 22 bases lay in between. Germline CDR1 reads SEHNR; CDR2 reads FQNEAQ (reference sequence). The CDR3 coding sequence is TGTGCCAGCAGCTCCCGGGAACCGCCCTTTGGCTACTCCTACAATGAGCAGTTCTTC. Its protein is CASSSREPPFGYSYNEQFF.

The chain couples TRBV7-6 to TRBJ2-3; TRBD1 aligns across 8 bases. The CDR3 contains 16 residues. In germline, CDR1 is SGHVS, CDR2 FNYEAQ. V shed 4 bases, J shed 5 bases, and the junction held 11 bases outside the gene matches. The CDR3 protein is CASSSLTGTGLDTQYF. In DNA form, the CDR3 reads TGTGCCAGCAGCTCCTTGACCGGGACAGGCCTAGATACGCAGTATTTT.

This clonotype was observed a few times. The chain employs TRBV6-1 and TRBJ2-1, with 8 bases identical to TRBD1. The V gene end was trimmed by 6 bases and the J gene end by 1 base; junction bases not matched to a gene: 11. The CDR3 covers 17 residues. The germline CDR1 and CDR2 sequences are MNHNS and SASEGT. The DNA for the CDR3 is TGTGCCAGCAGAACGAGACAGGGGTCCCCTTCCTACAATGAGCAGTTCTTC. Encoded protein: CASRTRQGSPSYNEQFF.

This clonotype was picked up a small number of times. The J gene is TRBJ1-4, the V gene TRBV20-1; the D is unclear. V was trimmed by 6 bases and J by 8 bases, leaving 16 bases between them. From germline, CDR1 is DFQATT and CDR2 SNEGSKA (reference sequence). The CDR3 totals 13 residues. The CDR3 sequence is CSAFVPGREKLFF. For the CDR3, the DNA is TGCAGTGCGTTCGTGCCAGGCAGGGAAAAACTGTTTTTT.

This chain links TRBV7-2 with TRBJ1-4; 7 bases agree with TRBD1. Germline-derived CDR1 and CDR2 are SGHTA and FQGNSA. The CDR3 totals 14 residues. Losses at the gene ends were 1 base for V and 6 bases for J; bases not matched to a gene: 2. CDR3 coding DNA: TGTGCCAGCAGCTTAGAACAGGGGTATGAAAAACTGTTTTTT. This gives the protein CASSLEQGYEKLFF.

The chain employs TRBV28 and TRBJ1-6, with 8 bases aligning to TRBD1. Germline V gene lookup returns CDR1 MDHEN and CDR2 SYDVKM. CDR3 length: 16 residues. With 7 bases clipped from V and 14 bases from J, the junction kept 19 bases outside the gene matches. CDR3 residues: CASKPAGGRGLLSLHF. The DNA of the CDR3 is TGTGCCAGCAAACCCGCGGGGGGCAGGGGGCTTTTGTCCCTCCACTTT.

The sample holds a few counts of this clonotype. V and J are TRBV7-2 and TRBJ2-7, with a weak D call TRBD1 (7 bases). Germline CDR1 SGHTA, CDR2 FQGNSA. Trimming cost V 5 bases and J 4 bases, with 21 bases left between them. The CDR3 consists of 16 residues. The CDR3 spells CASSTLQGMAGYEQYF. In nucleotides, the CDR3 is TGTGCCAGCAGCACCTTACAGGGGATGGCGGGGTACGAGCAGTACTTC.

In DNA form, the CDR3 reads TGTGCCAGCAATCCCCTCGGGGCAGGGAACACAGATACGCAGTATTTT. It yields the protein CASNPLGAGNTDTQYF. This chain connects TRBV7-2 to TRBJ2-3, with D perhaps being TRBD1 or TRBD2 (5 bases each). Germline V gene lookup returns CDR1 SGHTA and CDR2 FQGNSA. Trimming cost V 7 bases and J 2 bases, with 19 bases left between them. The CDR3 contains 16 residues.